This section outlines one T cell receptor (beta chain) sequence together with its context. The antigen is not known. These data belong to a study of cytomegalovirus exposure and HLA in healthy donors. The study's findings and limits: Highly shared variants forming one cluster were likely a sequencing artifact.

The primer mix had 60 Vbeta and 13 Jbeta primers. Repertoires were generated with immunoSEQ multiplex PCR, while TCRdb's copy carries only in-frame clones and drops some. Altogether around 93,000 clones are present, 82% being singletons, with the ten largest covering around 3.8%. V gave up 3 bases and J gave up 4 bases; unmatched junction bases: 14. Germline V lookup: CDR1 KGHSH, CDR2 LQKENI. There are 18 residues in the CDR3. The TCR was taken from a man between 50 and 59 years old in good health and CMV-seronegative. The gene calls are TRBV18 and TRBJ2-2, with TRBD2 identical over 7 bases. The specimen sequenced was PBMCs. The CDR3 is CASSPSGTNRRLTGELFF. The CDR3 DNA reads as TGTGCCAGCTCACCGTCTGGGACTAACCGGAGGCTCACCGGGGAGCTGTTTTTT.